The source of this TCR beta chain is a study of regulatory T cells in long-lasting Graves disease. In building TCR beta libraries, iRepertoire HTBI primers were used together with Arm-PCR of CDR3 regions. Each CDR3 protein gets one entry after TCRdb re-called the multiplex PCR reads with MiXCR. The table records around 460,000 distinct CDR3 sequences, roughly 22% of them present only once. J lost 1 base, V lost 5 bases, and 6 bases had no gene match. Germline CDR1 is DFQATT and CDR2 is SNEGSKA (reference sequence). The CDR3 is 14 amino acids. Study results and limitations: Only a small sample size was used, which may have cut accuracy.

This clonotype was seen at least ten times. The antigen remains unidentified. Indicated time point: persistent/refractory GD, antithyroid drugs over 5 years with positive TRAb. Following extraction of RNA from PBMCs, that RNA was used to make the TCR library. The receptor's source is a female donor with Graves disease. The input for sequencing was peripheral blood mononuclear cells (PBMCs), taken when the disease was refractory, from a patient treated with antithyroid drugs. The chain employs TRBV20-1 and TRBJ2-5; 8 positions agree with TRBD2. CDR3 residues: CSALQTSGQETQYF. The CDR3 region has the DNA TGCAGTGCTCTCCAAACTAGCGGCCAAGAGACCCAGTACTTC.